This TCR beta chain was captured in a study of cytomegalovirus exposure and HLA in healthy donors. General study points: Prior analysis indicated that the majority of TCR beta V segments exhibited productivity approximately 87% or approximately 30% of the time.

Concerning this clone itself: What it recognizes is unknown.

The PCR contained 60 Vbeta and 13 Jbeta primers. This table comes from immunoSEQ multiplex PCR, and its TCRdb copy is limited to in-frame clones, with some not included. The sample lists some 150,000 clones; approximately 8.9% were seen once. Germline lookup yields CDR1 SGHRS and CDR2 YFSETQ. The CDR3 sequence is 17 residues long. V was pared by 4 bases and J by 7 bases, with 18 bases of the junction left unmatched. This receptor was identified in a woman between 40 and 50 years old in good health and CMV-seropositive. The sequenced material came from PBMCs. V gene TRBV5-1 combines with J gene TRBJ1-2, with 8 bases fitting TRBD1. The CDR3 nucleotides read TGCGCCAGCAGCGGCCGACAGGGGATCTTGACTTCAAGTGGCTACACCTTC. This translates into CASSGRQGILTSSGYTF.